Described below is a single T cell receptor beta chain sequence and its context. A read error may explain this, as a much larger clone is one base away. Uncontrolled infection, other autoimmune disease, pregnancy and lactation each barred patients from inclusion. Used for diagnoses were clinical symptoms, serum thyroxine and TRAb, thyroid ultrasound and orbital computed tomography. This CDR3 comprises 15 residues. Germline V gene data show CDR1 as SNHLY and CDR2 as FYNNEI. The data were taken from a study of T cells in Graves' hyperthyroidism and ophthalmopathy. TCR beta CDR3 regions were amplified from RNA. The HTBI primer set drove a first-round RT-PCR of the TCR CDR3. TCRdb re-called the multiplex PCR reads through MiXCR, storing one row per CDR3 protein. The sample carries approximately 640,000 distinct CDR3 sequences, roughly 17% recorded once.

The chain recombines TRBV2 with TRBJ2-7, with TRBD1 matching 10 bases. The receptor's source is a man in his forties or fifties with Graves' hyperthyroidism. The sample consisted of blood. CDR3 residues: CAGSDLGQGSYEQYF. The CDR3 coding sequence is TGTGCCGGCAGTGATTTGGGACAGGGGTCCTACGAGCAGTACTTC.